This entry lists 19 T cell receptor beta chains sequenced from one sample in a study of T cell responses to AZD1222 COVID-19 vaccine. Sequencing used immunoSEQ multiplex PCR; TCRdb keeps in-frame clones, though not all of them. The sample contains roughly 80,000 clones, around 88% of which appear only once. The source material was peripheral blood, sampled 28 days after the second AZD1222 dose. Every receptor here comes from an adult who received the AZD1222 COVID-19 vaccine.

The chain links TRBV29-1 to TRBJ2-1; 7 nucleotides match TRBD2. The germline V gene encodes CDR1 SQVTM and CDR2 ANQGSEA. The CDR3 runs to 13 residues. The V segment lost 4 bases and the J segment 10 bases; nucleotides outside the gene matches: 10. CDR3 DNA sequence: TGCAGCGTTGGGTCCAGCGGGATCGCGGAGCAGTTCTTC. Residues: CSVGSSGIAEQFF.

The chain recombines TRBV5-8 with TRBJ1-6; a possible D gene is TRBD1 (6 bases). This CDR3 region has 14 residues. Germline V gene lookup returns CDR1 SGHTS and CDR2 YDEGEE. CDR3 in amino acids: CAVSRGYENSPLHF. The CDR3 DNA sequence: TGTGCGGTGAGCAGGGGTTATGAAAATTCACCCCTCCACTTT.

This chain joins TRBV4-3 and TRBJ1-2; D gene unclear. This CDR3 has 14 residues. Between the trimmed V and J ends, which lost 1 base and 4 bases, there was a span of 10 bases. The V gene's germline CDR1 is LGHNA and CDR2 YSLEER. CDR3 in amino acids: CASSQGSGIYGYTF. The CDR3 DNA follows: TGCGCCAGCAGCCAAGGGTCGGGGATCTATGGCTACACCTTC.

The rearrangement uses TRBV4-1 and TRBJ1-2, with 11 bases aligning to TRBD1. Trimming removed 4 bases from V and 5 bases from J; junction bases left unmatched: 6. The CDR3 has 15 amino acids. Germline values: CDR1 MGHRA, CDR2 YSYEKL. CDR3 in DNA: TGCGCCAGCAGCCCCCTGGGACAGGGGGTATATGGCTACACCTTC. Amino acid sequence: CASSPLGQGVYGYTF.

The V gene is TRBV2, the J gene TRBJ2-5; TRBD1 aligns across 8 bases. The trim removed 6 bases at V and 7 bases at J, leaving 7 bases unmatched. Germline V lookup: CDR1 SNHLY, CDR2 FYNNEI. The length of the CDR3 is 13 residues. For the CDR3, the DNA is TGTGCCAGCAGCCCGACAGGGGACGTGACCCAGTACTTC. It encodes CASSPTGDVTQYF.

The gene calls are TRBV27 and TRBJ2-3; D gene ambiguous. V lost 6 bases, J lost 8 bases, and 18 bases lay in between. This CDR3 has 14 residues. CDR1 is MNHEY, CDR2 SMNVEV, per germline (reference sequence). CDR3 in amino acids: CASSPVGFTGTQYF. DNA of the CDR3: TGTGCCAGCAGCCCAGTCGGCTTCACGGGTACGCAGTATTTT.

The V and J genes are TRBV4-3 and TRBJ1-5; the D gene is possibly TRBD1 (6 bases). Germline-derived CDR1 and CDR2 are LGHNA and YSLEER. This CDR3 contains 16 residues. V was shortened by 0 bases and J by 1 base, with 10 bases between the two germline ends. In DNA form, the CDR3 reads TGCGCCAGCAGCCAAGAGGCACAGGGAAGCAATCAGCCCCAGCATTTT. Its protein is CASSQEAQGSNQPQHF.

The chain links TRBV5-8 to TRBJ1-2; the D is unclear. The CDR3 covers 14 residues. V was cut by 1 base and J by 3 bases, with 10 bases left in between. The germline gives CDR1 SGHTS, CDR2 YDEGEE. The CDR3 sequence: CASSLILDYYGYTF. DNA for the CDR3: TGTGCCAGCAGCTTGATCCTGGATTACTATGGCTACACCTTC.

The gene calls are TRBV2 and TRBJ2-7; D is possibly TRBD2 (6 bases). The CDR3 is made up of 14 amino acids. V lost 8 bases and J lost 0, with 14 bases in between. CDR1 SNHLY and CDR2 FYNNEI come from the germline V gene. The CDR3 spells CASGLAGSSYEQYF. CDR3 in DNA: TGTGCCAGCGGCCTCGCCGGGAGCTCCTACGAGCAGTACTTC.

Note on this clone: Other DNA sequences from this sample encode an identical CDR3 as well. As DNA, the CDR3 is TGTGCCAGCAGCTTTTTGAACACTGAAGCTTTCTTT. Protein sequence: CASSFLNTEAFF. J is TRBJ1-1 and V is TRBV7-9; D is undetermined. Germline V lookup: CDR1 SEHNR, CDR2 FQNEAQ (reference sequence). Trimming cost V 3 bases and J 0 bases, with 2 bases left between them. CDR3 length equals 12 residues.

The genes are TRBV4-3 and TRBJ2-2; 7 bases align to TRBD1. Germline assignment: CDR1 LGHNA and CDR2 YSLEER. The CDR3 totals 18 residues. J was trimmed by 4 bases and V by 4 bases; bases with no gene match: 15. The CDR3 DNA sequence: TGCGCCAGCAGCCCCCACGGGTGGCAGGGGGATAGCACCGGGGAGCTGTTTTTT. It translates to CASSPHGWQGDSTGELFF.

This clone was counted once. This chain links TRBV7-8 with TRBJ2-7; no clear D gene. CDR1 is SGHVS, CDR2 FQNEAQ, per germline. CDR3 length: 14 amino acids. V was trimmed by 5 bases and J by 6 bases, leaving 17 bases between them. DNA for the CDR3: TGTGCCAGCAGCCCCGTGGTACTTACCCTCGAGCAGTACTTC. It translates to CASSPVVLTLEQYF.

The chain employs TRBV11-3 and TRBJ1-1; TRBD1 might be the D (6 bases). This CDR3 has 14 residues. Trimming removed 6 bases from V and 6 bases from J, with 17 bases in between. The germline V gene has CDR1 SGHNT and CDR2 YENEEA. CDR3 nucleotide sequence: TGTGCCAGCAGGCAAAGTGGGGGGCCGGCTGAAGCTTTCTTT. Translation: CASRQSGGPAEAFF.

The V gene is TRBV28, the J gene TRBJ2-7; D perhaps matches TRBD1 (6 bases). CDR1 and CDR2 from the germline V gene are MDHEN and SYDVKM. With 6 bases removed from V and 6 bases from J, the gap between germline ends came to 12 bases. There are 12 residues in the CDR3. The CDR3 DNA follows: TGTGCCAGCAGACAGGGTAGGGCCGAGCAGTACTTC. Protein product: CASRQGRAEQYF.

The genes are TRBV4-3 and TRBJ1-1; D call uncertain. The germline gives CDR1 LGHNA, CDR2 YSLEER. The CDR3 totals 15 residues. V lost 0 bases and J lost 1, with 9 bases in between. This chain's CDR3 is CASSQDEQPNTEAFF. As DNA, the CDR3 is TGCGCCAGCAGCCAAGATGAACAGCCGAACACTGAAGCTTTCTTT.

The chain joins TRBV19 to TRBJ2-5; TRBD1 aligns across 8 bases. The CDR3 contains 14 residues. The germline gives CDR1 LNHDA, CDR2 SQIVND (reference sequence). V trimming: 4 bases; J trimming: 7 bases; junction bases outside the gene matches: 8. Here the CDR3 reads CASSKGQAQVTQYF. CDR3 in DNA: TGTGCCAGTAGTAAGGGACAGGCCCAGGTGACCCAGTACTTC.

This chain connects TRBV5-6 to TRBJ1-6; D is undetermined. V lost 4 bases, J lost 4 bases, and 9 bases lay in between. Germline V gene sequence: CDR1 SGHDT, CDR2 YYEEEE. This CDR3 comprises 14 residues. CDR3 nucleotides: TGTGCCAGCAGCCCGACGGATTATAATTCACCCCTCCACTTT. It yields the protein CASSPTDYNSPLHF.

This sequence joins TRBV5-6 and TRBJ1-1; perhaps TRBD1 as D (5 bases). Germline-derived CDR1 and CDR2 are SGHDT and YYEEEE. The V gene lost 0 bases and the J gene lost 6 bases, with 9 bases spanning the gap. The CDR3 contains 13 residues. This CDR3 reads CASSLGGVPEAFF. Here the CDR3 DNA reads TGTGCCAGCAGCTTGGGAGGGGTTCCTGAAGCTTTCTTT.

This chain uses TRBV11-2 with TRBJ1-1, with unresolved D. The ends were cut back, 0 bases at V and 3 bases at J, with 11 bases in the middle. Germline V gene data show CDR1 as SGHAT and CDR2 as FQNNGV. CDR3 length: 15 amino acids. The CDR3 DNA is TGTGCCAGCAGCTTAGATCCTTCGTATTACACTGAAGCTTTCTTT. It yields the protein CASSLDPSYYTEAFF.